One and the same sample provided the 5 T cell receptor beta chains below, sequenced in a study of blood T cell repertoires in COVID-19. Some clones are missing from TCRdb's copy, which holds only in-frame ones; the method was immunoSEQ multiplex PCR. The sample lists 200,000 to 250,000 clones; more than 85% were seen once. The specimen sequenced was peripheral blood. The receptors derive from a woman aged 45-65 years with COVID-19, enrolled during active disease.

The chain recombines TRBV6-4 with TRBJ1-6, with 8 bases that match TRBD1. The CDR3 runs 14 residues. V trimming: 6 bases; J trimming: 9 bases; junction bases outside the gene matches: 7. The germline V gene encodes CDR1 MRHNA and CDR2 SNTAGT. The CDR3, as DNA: TGTGCCAGCAGAATGGACAGGGTCGGTTCACCCCTCCACTTT. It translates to CASRMDRVGSPLHF.

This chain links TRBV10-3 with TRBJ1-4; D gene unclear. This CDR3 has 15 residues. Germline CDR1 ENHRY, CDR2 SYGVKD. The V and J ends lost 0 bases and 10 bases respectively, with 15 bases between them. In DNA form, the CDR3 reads TGTGCCATCAGTGAGTCGGAAGTTCCGGGGAGAAAACTGTTTTTT. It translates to CAISESEVPGRKLFF.

CDR3 region: CASSTVGYDGYTF. CDR3 in DNA: TGTGCCAGCAGTACGGTCGGGTATGATGGCTACACCTTC. This chain connects TRBV6-5 to TRBJ1-2; no firm D call. V was pared by 5 bases and J by 6 bases, with 13 bases between. The CDR3 spans 13 residues. Per germline, CDR1 MNHEY and CDR2 SVGAGI.

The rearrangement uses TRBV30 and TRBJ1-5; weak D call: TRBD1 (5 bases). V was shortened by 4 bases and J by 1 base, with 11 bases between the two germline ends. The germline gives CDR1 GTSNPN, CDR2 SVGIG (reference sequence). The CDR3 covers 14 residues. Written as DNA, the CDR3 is TGTGCCTGGAACTTTGGGGGGAGCAATCAGCCCCAGCATTTT. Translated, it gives CAWNFGGSNQPQHF.

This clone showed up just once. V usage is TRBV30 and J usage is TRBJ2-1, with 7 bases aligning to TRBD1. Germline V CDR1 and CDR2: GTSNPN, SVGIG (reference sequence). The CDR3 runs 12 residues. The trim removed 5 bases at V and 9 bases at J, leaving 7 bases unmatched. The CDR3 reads CAWSGGLGEQFF. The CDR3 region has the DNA TGTGCCTGGTCAGGGGGTCTGGGTGAGCAGTTCTTC.